The 23 T cell receptor beta chains below were found in one sample sequenced in a study of control samples from healthy donors and cancer patients. TCRdb keeps only in-frame clones here, not all; method: immunoSEQ multiplex PCR. This table holds about 160,000 clones, approximately 94% found once. The specimen sequenced was PBMCs. The origin of the receptors is a man in his sixties with colorectal cancer.

This clone is a singleton in its sample. The rearrangement links TRBV19 to TRBJ1-1; D perhaps matches TRBD1 (5 bases). The CDR3 is 15 residues long. Trimming took 10 bases from V and 4 from J, leaving 22 bases between them. CDR1 and CDR2 from the germline V gene are LNHDA and SQIVND (reference sequence). The CDR3: CATHGVEGPITEAFF. The CDR3 DNA reads as TGTGCCACCCACGGGGTCGAGGGGCCGATCACTGAAGCTTTCTTT.

The chain links TRBV5-1 to TRBJ1-2, with 10 bases identical to TRBD1. The germline V gene encodes CDR1 SGHRS and CDR2 YFSETQ. CDR3 length equals 13 residues. J lost 9 bases, V lost 2 bases, and 4 bases had no gene match. DNA for the CDR3: TGCGCCAGCAGCTTCCGGGACAGGGGTAGCTACACCTTC. Translation gives CASSFRDRGSYTF.

V is TRBV7-9 and J is TRBJ2-2, with 8 bases that match TRBD1. V shed 1 base and J 5 bases; nucleotides not matched to a gene: 9. The germline gives CDR1 SEHNR, CDR2 FQNEAQ (reference sequence). CDR3 length equals 17 residues. The CDR3: CASSLVGQGILTGELFF. For the CDR3, the DNA is TGTGCCAGCAGCTTAGTCGGACAGGGAATTCTTACCGGGGAGCTGTTTTTT.

The chain combines TRBV12-3 or TRBV12-4 with TRBJ2-5; possibly TRBD1 for D (6 bases). V was trimmed by 7 bases and J by 5 bases, leaving 11 bases between them. The CDR3 totals 12 residues. The CDR3 spells CASTTGLETQYF. The CDR3 DNA reads as TGTGCCAGCACAACAGGGTTGGAGACCCAGTACTTC.

The chain has TRBV10-3 and TRBJ1-5; 8 nucleotides align to TRBD1. The germline V gene encodes CDR1 ENHRY and CDR2 SYGVKD. V shed 3 bases and J 7 bases; nucleotides not matched to a gene: 5. There are 14 residues in the CDR3. As DNA, the CDR3 is TGTGCCATCAGTGAACAGGGGGATGGCCAGCCCCAGCATTTT. This translates into CAISEQGDGQPQHF.

In DNA form, the CDR3 reads TGTGCCCTCCAGACTAGCGGGGGCTCCTACAATGAGCAGTTCTTC. Encoded protein: CALQTSGGSYNEQFF. The V and J genes are TRBV30 and TRBJ2-1, with TRBD2 matching 12 bases. CDR3 size: 15 residues. CDR1 is GTSNPN and CDR2 is SVGIG in the germline V gene (reference sequence). Trimming removed 8 bases from V and 0 bases from J; junction bases left unmatched: 5.

The gene calls are TRBV7-7 and TRBJ2-5; weak D call: TRBD1 (6 bases). CDR3 length: 15 amino acids. Per germline, CDR1 SSHAT and CDR2 FNYEAQ (reference sequence). The V end was cut by 5 bases, the J end by 2 bases, with 15 bases between. CDR3 nucleotides: TGTGCCAGCAGCCAAGGTACAGGGCGACAAGAGACCCAGTACTTC. Amino acids: CASSQGTGRQETQYF.

In its sample, this clone was seen once. The chain combines TRBV6-6 with TRBJ1-2; 9 positions agree with TRBD1. After removal of 2 bases from V and 4 bases from J, the junction contained 2 bases not matched to a gene. Germline loops: CDR1 MNHNY, CDR2 SVGAGI (reference sequence). The CDR3 runs 14 residues. The CDR3 spells CASSYLDRGYGYTF. CDR3 in DNA: TGTGCCAGCAGTTACCTGGACAGGGGCTATGGCTACACCTTC.

As for this clone: Other DNA sequences in the sample encode the same CDR3. The chain employs TRBV7-2 and TRBJ2-3; TRBD1 matches 10 bases. Per the germline V gene, CDR1 is SGHTA and CDR2 is FQGNSA. With V trimmed by 5 bases and J by 6 bases, 5 bases remained unmatched. The CDR3 loop spans 14 amino acids. In DNA, the CDR3 is TGTGCCAGCAGCCCCGGGACAGGGGCCGATACGCAGTATTTT. Its protein product is CASSPGTGADTQYF.

This chain links TRBV4-1 with TRBJ2-7; 10 positions match TRBD1. The germline gives CDR1 MGHRA, CDR2 YSYEKL. The CDR3 is 15 residues long. J gave up 2 bases and V 2 bases, and 3 bases lay outside the gene matches. The CDR3 region has the DNA TGCGCCAGCAGCCAACCGGGACAGGGGACCTACGAGCAGTACTTC. Its translation: CASSQPGQGTYEQYF.

This chain uses TRBV6-5 with TRBJ2-3, with D perhaps matching TRBD2 (5 bases). V gave up 0 bases and J gave up 4 bases, with 11 bases separating them. The CDR3 runs 15 residues. Germline CDR1 reads MNHEY; CDR2 reads SVGAGI. CDR3 protein: CASSYSTNGPDTQYF. The CDR3 DNA follows: TGTGCCAGCAGTTACTCGACTAATGGGCCAGATACGCAGTATTTT.

A remark on this clone: Other DNA variants within this sample encode the same CDR3. The chain links TRBV4-2 to TRBJ1-2; D may be TRBD1 (6 bases). This CDR3 spans 15 amino acids. Germline CDR1 LGHNA, CDR2 YNFKEQ. The V and J ends lost 3 bases and 6 bases respectively, with 17 bases between them. The CDR3 spells CASSQDLGGLNGYTF. CDR3 DNA: TGTGCCAGCAGCCAGGATCTCGGGGGCCTAAATGGCTACACCTTC.

V and J are TRBV6-2 or TRBV6-3 and TRBJ2-7, with unresolved D. V was shortened by 0 bases and J by 5 bases, with 8 bases between the two germline ends. Germline-derived CDR1 and CDR2 are MNHEY and SVGEGT. This CDR3 region has 13 residues. The CDR3 reads CASSYSTFDEQYF. The CDR3 DNA is TGTGCCAGCAGTTACTCGACGTTCGACGAGCAGTACTTC.

The chain recombines TRBV11-2 with TRBJ2-5; the match to TRBD1 covers 8 bases. Germline V gene sequence: CDR1 SGHAT, CDR2 FQNNGV. Unmatched junction bases numbered 3, after V lost 0 bases and J lost 3 bases. CDR3 size: 15 residues. The CDR3 region has the DNA TGTGCCAGCAGCTTAGATGCGACAGGGGAAGAGACCCAGTACTTC. Translation gives CASSLDATGEETQYF.

This clone occurred once. This chain joins TRBV24-1 and TRBJ1-2; D is unresolved. The V gene lost 4 bases and the J gene lost 0 bases, with 5 bases spanning the gap. Germline V gene data show CDR1 as KGHDR and CDR2 as SFDVKD. This CDR3 has 13 residues. The CDR3 DNA sequence: TGTGCCACCAGTGACAGAGCTAACTATGGCTACACCTTC. Translating it yields CATSDRANYGYTF.

The V and J genes are TRBV5-1 and TRBJ2-3, with 8 bases fitting TRBD2. V lost 0 bases, J lost 3 bases, and 9 bases stayed unmatched. CDR3 length: 17 residues. From germline, CDR1 is SGHRS and CDR2 YFSETQ. The CDR3 region has the DNA TGCGCCAGCAGCTTGGAACCCAGCGGGGGAGGGACAGATACGCAGTATTTT. It yields the protein CASSLEPSGGGTDTQYF.

This clone was seen only a few times. The chain combines TRBV6-5 with TRBJ1-4; possible D gene TRBD1, 5 bases. The V gene lost 6 bases and the J gene lost 3 bases, with 11 bases spanning the gap. CDR3 length: 14 amino acids. Germline lookup yields CDR1 MNHEY and CDR2 SVGAGI. The CDR3 DNA follows: TGTGCCAGCAGGGAGGGGTCGGCTAATGAAAAACTGTTTTTT. Translated, it gives CASREGSANEKLFF.

The rearrangement uses TRBV24-1 and TRBJ1-3, with D possibly matching TRBD1 (5 bases). V gave up 8 bases and J gave up 4 bases, with 14 bases separating them. Germline CDR1 reads KGHDR; CDR2 reads SFDVKD. The CDR3 is made up of 14 amino acids. CDR3 nucleotides: TGTGCCACCATTTTTCCAGGGCGCGGAAACACCATATATTTT. Translating it yields CATIFPGRGNTIYF.

The V and J genes are TRBV4-2 and TRBJ1-4; TRBD1 matches 10 bases. This CDR3 has 17 residues. With 6 bases clipped from V and 6 bases from J, the junction kept 13 bases outside the gene matches. Per germline, CDR1 LGHNA and CDR2 YNFKEQ. DNA for the CDR3: TGTGCCAGCAGAGACCCGACAGGGGGCAAATACCATGAAAAACTGTTTTTT. It encodes CASRDPTGGKYHEKLFF.

The chain is built from TRBV19 and TRBJ2-7, with D perhaps assigned TRBD1 or TRBD2 (5 bases each). The CDR3 runs to 15 residues. Deletions cut 4 bases from V and 1 base from J, with 14 bases between. Looked up from germline, CDR1 is LNHDA and CDR2 is SQIVND (reference sequence). Here the CDR3 reads CASSTPRDGSYEQYF. DNA for the CDR3: TGTGCCAGTAGTACACCCCGGGACGGATCCTACGAGCAGTACTTC.

The CDR3 DNA sequence: TGTGCCAGCAGTTTTTATCGGACAGGGAATTCACCCCTCCACTTT. It yields the protein CASSFYRTGNSPLHF. The rearrangement uses TRBV27 and TRBJ1-6, with 8 nucleotides matching TRBD1. This CDR3 comprises 15 residues. V dropped 3 bases and J dropped 7; count of bases not matched to a gene: 5. Germline loops: CDR1 MNHEY, CDR2 SMNVEV (reference sequence).

The V gene is TRBV6-5, the J gene TRBJ1-4; TRBD1 agrees at 9 bases. Germline CDR1 MNHEY, CDR2 SVGAGI. With V trimmed by 8 bases and J by 4 bases, 8 bases remained unmatched. The CDR3 runs to 15 residues. CDR3 amino acids: CASGTGKGGNEKLFF. CDR3 DNA: TGTGCCAGCGGGACAGGGAAAGGCGGTAATGAAAAACTGTTTTTT.

This clone was recorded once. J is TRBJ2-3 and V is TRBV4-3, with TRBD2 matching 12 bases. The germline CDR1 and CDR2 sequences are LGHNA and YSLEER. CDR3 length: 19 residues. Trimming at V came to 0 bases and at J to 5 bases, leaving 12 bases not matched to a gene. The CDR3 bases are TGCGCCAGCAGCCAAGATCTAATTCGGACTAGCGGGGTAAGAGATACGCAGTATTTT. This gives the protein CASSQDLIRTSGVRDTQYF.